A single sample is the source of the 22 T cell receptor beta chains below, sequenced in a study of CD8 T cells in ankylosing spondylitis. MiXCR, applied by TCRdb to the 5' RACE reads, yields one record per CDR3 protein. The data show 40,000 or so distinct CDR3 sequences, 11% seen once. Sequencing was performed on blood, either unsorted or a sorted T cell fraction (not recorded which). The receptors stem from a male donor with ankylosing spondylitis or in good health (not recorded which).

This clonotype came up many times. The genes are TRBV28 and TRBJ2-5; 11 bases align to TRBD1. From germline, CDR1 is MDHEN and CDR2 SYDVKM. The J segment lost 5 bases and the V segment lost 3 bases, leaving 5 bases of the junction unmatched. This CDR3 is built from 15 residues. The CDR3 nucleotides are TGTGCCAGCAGTTTCCGGACAGGGGGCTTGGAGACCCAGTACTTC. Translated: CASSFRTGGLETQYF.

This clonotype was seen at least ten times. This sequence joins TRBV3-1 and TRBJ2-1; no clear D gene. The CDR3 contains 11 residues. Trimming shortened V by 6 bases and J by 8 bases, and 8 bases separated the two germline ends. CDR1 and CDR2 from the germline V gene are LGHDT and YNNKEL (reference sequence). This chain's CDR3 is CASRHVDEQFF. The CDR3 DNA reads TGTGCCAGCAGGCATGTCGATGAGCAGTTCTTC.

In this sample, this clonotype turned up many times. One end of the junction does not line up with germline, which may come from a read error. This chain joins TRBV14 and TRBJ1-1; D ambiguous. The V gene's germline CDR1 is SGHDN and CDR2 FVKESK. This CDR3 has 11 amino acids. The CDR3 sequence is CASRHIAEAFF. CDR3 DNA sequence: TGTGCCAGCCGCCATATCGCTGAAGCTTTCTTT.

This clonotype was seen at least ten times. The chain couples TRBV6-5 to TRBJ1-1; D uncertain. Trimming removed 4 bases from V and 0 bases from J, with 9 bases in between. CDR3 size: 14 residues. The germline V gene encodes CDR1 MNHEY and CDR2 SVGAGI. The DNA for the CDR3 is TGTGCCAGCAGTTGGAATACAGTGAACACTGAAGCTTTCTTT. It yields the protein CASSWNTVNTEAFF.

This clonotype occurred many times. This chain's CDR3 is CASSAGTAQETQYF. CDR3 in DNA: TGCGCCAGCAGCGCCGGGACAGCCCAAGAGACCCAGTACTTC. This chain connects TRBV5-1 to TRBJ2-5, with 7 bases fitting TRBD1. This CDR3 is 14 amino acids long. V shed 4 bases and J 1 base; nucleotides not matched to a gene: 4. Germline V gene lookup returns CDR1 SGHRS and CDR2 YFSETQ. Full variable domain (missing parts from reference TRBV5-1 and TRBJ2-5): KAGVTQTPRYLIKTRGQQVTLSCSPISGHRSVSWYQQTPGQGLQFLFEYFSETQRNKGNFPGRFSGRQFSNSRSEMNVSTLELGDSALYLCASSAGTAQETQYFGPGTRLLVL.

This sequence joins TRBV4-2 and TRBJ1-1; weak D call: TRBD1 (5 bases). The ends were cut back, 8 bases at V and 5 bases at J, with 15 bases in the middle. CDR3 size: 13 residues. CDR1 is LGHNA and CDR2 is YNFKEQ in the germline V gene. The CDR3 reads CASGRRGGTEAFF. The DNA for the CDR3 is TGTGCCAGCGGCCGCCGCGGGGGAACTGAAGCTTTCTTT.

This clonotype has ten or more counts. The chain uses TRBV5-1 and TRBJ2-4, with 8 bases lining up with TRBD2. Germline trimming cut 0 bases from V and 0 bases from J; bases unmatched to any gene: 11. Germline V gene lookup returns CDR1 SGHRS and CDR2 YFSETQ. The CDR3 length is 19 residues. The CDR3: CASSLAGAGDLLAKNIQYF. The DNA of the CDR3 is TGCGCCAGCAGCTTGGCCGGAGCGGGGGATTTACTAGCCAAAAACATTCAGTACTTC.

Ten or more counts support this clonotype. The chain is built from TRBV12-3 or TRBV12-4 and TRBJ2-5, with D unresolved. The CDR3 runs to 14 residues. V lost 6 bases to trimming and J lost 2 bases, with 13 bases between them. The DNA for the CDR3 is TGTGCCAGCAGATATAACAGAGTACAAGAGACCCAGTACTTC. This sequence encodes CASRYNRVQETQYF.

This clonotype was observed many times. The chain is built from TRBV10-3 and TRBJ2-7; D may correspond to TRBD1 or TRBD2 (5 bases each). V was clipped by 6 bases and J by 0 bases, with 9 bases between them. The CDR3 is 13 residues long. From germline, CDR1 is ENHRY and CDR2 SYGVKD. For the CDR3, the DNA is TGTGCCATCAGCGAAGGGACCTCCTACGAGCAGTACTTC. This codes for CAISEGTSYEQYF.

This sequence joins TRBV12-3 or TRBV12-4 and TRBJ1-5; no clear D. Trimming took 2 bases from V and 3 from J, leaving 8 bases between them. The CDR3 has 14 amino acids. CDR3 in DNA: TGTGCCAGCAGTTTAACCGGACCCAATCAGCCCCAGCATTTT. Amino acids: CASSLTGPNQPQHF.

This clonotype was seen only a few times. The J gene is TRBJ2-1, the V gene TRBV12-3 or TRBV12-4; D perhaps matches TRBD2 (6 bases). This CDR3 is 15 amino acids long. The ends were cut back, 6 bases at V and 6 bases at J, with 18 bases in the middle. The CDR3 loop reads CASRTPGAGRNEQFF. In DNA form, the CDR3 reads TGTGCCAGCAGAACCCCAGGAGCGGGCCGCAATGAGCAGTTCTTC.

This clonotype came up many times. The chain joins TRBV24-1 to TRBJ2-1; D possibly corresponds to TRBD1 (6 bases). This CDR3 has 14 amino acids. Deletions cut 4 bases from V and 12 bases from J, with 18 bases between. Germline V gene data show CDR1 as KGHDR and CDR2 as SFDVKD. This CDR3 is CATSDQRQDPGQFF. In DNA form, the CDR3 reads TGTGCCACCAGTGACCAACGACAGGATCCAGGGCAGTTCTTC.

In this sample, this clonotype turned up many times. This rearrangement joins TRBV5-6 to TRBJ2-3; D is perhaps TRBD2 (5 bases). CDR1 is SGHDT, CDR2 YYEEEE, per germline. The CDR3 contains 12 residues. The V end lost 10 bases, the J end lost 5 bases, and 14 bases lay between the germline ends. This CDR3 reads CAASSRKDTQYF. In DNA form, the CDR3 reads TGTGCCGCTAGCTCCAGGAAAGATACGCAGTATTTT.

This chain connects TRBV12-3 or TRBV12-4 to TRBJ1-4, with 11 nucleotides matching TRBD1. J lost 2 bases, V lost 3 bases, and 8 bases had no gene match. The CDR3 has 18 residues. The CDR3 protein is CASSFSRDRGTTNEKLFF. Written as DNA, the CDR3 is TGTGCCAGCAGTTTCTCCCGGGACAGGGGGACCACTAATGAAAAACTGTTTTTT.

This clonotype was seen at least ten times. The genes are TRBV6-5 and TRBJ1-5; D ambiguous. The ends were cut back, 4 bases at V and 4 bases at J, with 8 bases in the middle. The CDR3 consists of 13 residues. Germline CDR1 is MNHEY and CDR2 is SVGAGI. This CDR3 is CASSWEANQPQHF. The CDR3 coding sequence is TGTGCCAGCAGTTGGGAGGCGAATCAGCCCCAGCATTTT.

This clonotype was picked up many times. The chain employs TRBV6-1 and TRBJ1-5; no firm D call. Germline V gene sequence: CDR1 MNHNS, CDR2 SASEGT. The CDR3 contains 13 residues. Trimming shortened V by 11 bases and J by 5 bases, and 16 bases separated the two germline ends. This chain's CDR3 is CAAWGDAHQPQHF. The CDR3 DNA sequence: TGTGCCGCGTGGGGTGATGCCCATCAGCCCCAGCATTTT.

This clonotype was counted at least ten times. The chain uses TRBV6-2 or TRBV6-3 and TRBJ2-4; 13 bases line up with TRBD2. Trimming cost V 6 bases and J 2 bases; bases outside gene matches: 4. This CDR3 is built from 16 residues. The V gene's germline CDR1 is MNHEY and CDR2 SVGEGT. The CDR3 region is CASRRTSGGTKNIQYF. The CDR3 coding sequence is TGTGCCAGCAGAAGGACTAGCGGGGGAACCAAAAACATTCAGTACTTC.

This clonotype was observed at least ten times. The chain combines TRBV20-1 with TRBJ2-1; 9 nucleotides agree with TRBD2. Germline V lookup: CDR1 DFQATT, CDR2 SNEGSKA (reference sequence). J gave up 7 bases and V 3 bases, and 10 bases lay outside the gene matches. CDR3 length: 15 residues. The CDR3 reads CSARTLAGSGNEQFF. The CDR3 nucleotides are TGCAGTGCTAGGACCCTAGCGGGGTCCGGGAATGAGCAGTTCTTC.

CDR3 DNA sequence: TGTGCCAGCAGCACCCGACAGGGCAATCAGCCCCAGCATTTT. Its translation: CASSTRQGNQPQHF. The chain employs TRBV7-2 and TRBJ1-5; tentative D call: TRBD1 (6 bases). The CDR3 spans 14 residues. V lost 5 bases and J 2 bases, leaving 10 bases between the germline ends. Germline V CDR1 and CDR2: SGHTA, FQGNSA.

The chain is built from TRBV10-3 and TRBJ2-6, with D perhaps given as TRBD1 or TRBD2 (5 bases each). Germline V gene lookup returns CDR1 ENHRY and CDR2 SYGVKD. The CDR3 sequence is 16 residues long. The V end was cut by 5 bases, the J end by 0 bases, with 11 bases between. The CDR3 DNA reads TGTGCCATCAGTCGGGACGGAAACTCTGGGGCCAACGTCCTGACTTTC. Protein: CAISRDGNSGANVLTF.

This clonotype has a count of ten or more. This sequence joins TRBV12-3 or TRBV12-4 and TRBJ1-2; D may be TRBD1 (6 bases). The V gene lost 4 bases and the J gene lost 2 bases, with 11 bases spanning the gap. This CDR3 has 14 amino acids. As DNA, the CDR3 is TGTGCCAGCAGTTCCAACCAGGGGAACTATGGCTACACCTTC. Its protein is CASSSNQGNYGYTF.

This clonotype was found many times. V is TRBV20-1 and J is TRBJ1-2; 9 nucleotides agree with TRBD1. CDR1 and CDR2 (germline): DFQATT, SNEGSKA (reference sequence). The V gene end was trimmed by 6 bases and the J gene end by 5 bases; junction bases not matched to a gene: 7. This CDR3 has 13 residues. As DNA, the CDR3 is TGCAGTGCGCCCCCCGGGACAGGGTATGGCTACACCTTC. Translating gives CSAPPGTGYGYTF.